The T cell receptor beta chain described here comes from a study of beta chain features in type 1 diabetes. General study points: PCR might favor shorter templates, equally in patients and controls.

Regarding this clone: Its antigen remains unidentified.

The sequenced template was cDNA made from the entire isolated RNA. Some clones are missing from TCRdb's copy, which holds only in-frame ones; the method was immunoSEQ multiplex PCR. This table holds tens of thousands of clones, roughly 60% found once. The TCR comes from a woman between 18 and 29 years old in good health. The sequenced sample consisted of Tregs from blood.

Here the CDR3 DNA reads TGTGCCAGCGGAAGACAGGGGGCTTTAGTAGAGACCCAGTACTTC. This gives the protein CASGRQGALVETQYF. The chain uses TRBV4-2 and TRBJ2-5; TRBD1 agrees at 10 bases. J gave up 4 bases and V 8 bases, and 10 bases lay outside the gene matches. Germline CDR1 is LGHNA and CDR2 is YNFKEQ. The CDR3 runs to 15 residues.